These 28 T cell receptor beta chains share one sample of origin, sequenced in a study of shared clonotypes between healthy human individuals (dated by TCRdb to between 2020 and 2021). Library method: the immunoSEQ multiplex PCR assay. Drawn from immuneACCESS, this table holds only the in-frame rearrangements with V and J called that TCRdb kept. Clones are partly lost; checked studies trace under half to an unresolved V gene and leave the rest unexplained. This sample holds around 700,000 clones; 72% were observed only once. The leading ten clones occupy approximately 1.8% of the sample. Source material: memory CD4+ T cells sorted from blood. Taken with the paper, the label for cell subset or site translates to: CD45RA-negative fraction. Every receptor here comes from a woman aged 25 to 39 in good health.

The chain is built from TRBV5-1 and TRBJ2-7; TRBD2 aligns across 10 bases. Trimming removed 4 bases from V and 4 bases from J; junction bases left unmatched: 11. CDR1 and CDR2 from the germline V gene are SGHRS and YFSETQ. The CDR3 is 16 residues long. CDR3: CASSPGTSVTTYEQYF. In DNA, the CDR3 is TGCGCCAGCAGCCCAGGGACTAGCGTGACGACTTACGAGCAGTACTTC.

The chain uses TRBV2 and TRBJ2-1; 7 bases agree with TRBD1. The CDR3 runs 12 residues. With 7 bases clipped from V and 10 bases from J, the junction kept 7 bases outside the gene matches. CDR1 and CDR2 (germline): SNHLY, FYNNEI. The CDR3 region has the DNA TGTGCCAGCACCGAAGAGGACAGGGAGCAGTTCTTC. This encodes CASTEEDREQFF.

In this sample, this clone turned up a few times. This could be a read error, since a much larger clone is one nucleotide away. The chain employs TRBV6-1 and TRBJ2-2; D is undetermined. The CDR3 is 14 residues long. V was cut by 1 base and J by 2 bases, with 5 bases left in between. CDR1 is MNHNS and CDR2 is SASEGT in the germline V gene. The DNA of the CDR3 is TGTGCCAGCAGTGAAGTGGCCAACACCGGGGAGCTGTTTTTT. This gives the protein CASSEVANTGELFF.

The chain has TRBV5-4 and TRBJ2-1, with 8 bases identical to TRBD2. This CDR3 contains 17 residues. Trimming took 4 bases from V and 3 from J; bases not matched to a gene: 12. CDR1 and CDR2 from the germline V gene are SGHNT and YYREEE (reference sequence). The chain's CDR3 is CASSPPPLAGFYNEQFF. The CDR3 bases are TGTGCCAGCAGCCCTCCTCCGCTAGCGGGTTTCTACAATGAGCAGTTCTTC. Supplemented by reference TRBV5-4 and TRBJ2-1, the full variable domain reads ETGVTQSPTHLIKTRGQQVTLRCSSQSGHNTVSWYQQALGQGPQFIFQYYREEENGRGNFPPRFSGLQFPNYSSELNVNALELDDSALYLCASSPPPLAGFYNEQFFGPGTRLTVL.

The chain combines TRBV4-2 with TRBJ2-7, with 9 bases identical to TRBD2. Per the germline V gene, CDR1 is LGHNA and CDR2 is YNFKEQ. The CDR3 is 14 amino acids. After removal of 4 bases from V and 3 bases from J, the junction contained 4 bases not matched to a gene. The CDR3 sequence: CASSLSGSDYEQYF. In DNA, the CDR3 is TGTGCCAGCAGCCTTAGCGGGAGTGACTACGAGCAGTACTTC.

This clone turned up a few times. The CDR3 is CASSPRTGLSGANVLTF. The DNA of the CDR3 is TGTGCCAGCAGCCCCCGTACAGGGCTCTCTGGGGCCAACGTCCTGACTTTC. The V call is TRBV28, the J call TRBJ2-6; D possibly corresponds to TRBD1 (6 bases). Germline V gene data show CDR1 as MDHEN and CDR2 as SYDVKM. This CDR3 contains 17 residues. Trimming left V 6 bases short and J 0 bases short, with 15 bases between.

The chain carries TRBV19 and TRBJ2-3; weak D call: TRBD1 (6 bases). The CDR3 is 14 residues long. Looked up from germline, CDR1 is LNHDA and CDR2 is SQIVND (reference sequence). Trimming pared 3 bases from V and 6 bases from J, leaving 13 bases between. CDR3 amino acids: CASSMSGVDDTQYF. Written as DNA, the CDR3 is TGTGCCAGTAGTATGTCAGGGGTTGATGATACGCAGTATTTT.

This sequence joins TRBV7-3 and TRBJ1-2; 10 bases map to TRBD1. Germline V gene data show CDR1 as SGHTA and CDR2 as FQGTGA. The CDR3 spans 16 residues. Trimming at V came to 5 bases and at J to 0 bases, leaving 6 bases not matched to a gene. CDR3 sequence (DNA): TGTGCCAGCAGCGAAGACAGGGGGCGACCTAACTATGGCTACACCTTC. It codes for CASSEDRGRPNYGYTF.

CDR3 protein: CASSRYSGQVSYEQYF. In DNA form, the CDR3 reads TGTGCCAGCAGTCGTTATAGCGGGCAAGTCTCCTACGAGCAGTACTTC. This rearrangement joins TRBV27 to TRBJ2-7; 7 bases fit TRBD2. The CDR3 is 16 amino acids. V was clipped by 5 bases and J by 0 bases; unmatched bases: 10. The V gene's germline CDR1 is MNHEY and CDR2 SMNVEV (reference sequence).

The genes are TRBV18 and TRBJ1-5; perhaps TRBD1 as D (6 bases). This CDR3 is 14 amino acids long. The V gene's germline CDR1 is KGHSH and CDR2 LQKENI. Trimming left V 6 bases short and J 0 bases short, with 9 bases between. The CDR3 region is CASSQQGSNQPQHF. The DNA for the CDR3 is TGTGCCAGCTCGCAACAGGGTAGCAATCAGCCCCAGCATTTT. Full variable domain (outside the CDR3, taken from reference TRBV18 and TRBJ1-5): NAGVMQNPRHLVRRRGQEARLRCSPMKGHSHVYWYRQLPEEGLKFMVYLQKENIIDESGMPKERFSAEFPKEGPSILRIQQVVRGDSAAYFCASSQQGSNQPQHFGDGTRLSIL.

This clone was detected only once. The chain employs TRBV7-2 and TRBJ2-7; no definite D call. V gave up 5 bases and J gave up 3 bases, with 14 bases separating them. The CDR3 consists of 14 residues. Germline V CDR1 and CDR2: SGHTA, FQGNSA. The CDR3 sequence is CASSTYQKGYEQYF. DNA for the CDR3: TGTGCCAGCAGCACCTACCAAAAGGGCTACGAGCAGTACTTC.

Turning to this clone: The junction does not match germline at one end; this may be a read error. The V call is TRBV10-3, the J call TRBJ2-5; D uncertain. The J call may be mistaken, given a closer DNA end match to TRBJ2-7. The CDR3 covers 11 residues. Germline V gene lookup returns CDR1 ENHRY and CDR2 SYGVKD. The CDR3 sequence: CAISQSYEQYF. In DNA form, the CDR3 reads TGTGCCATCAGTCAGTCCTACGAGCAGTACTTC.

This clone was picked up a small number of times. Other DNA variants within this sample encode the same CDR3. The chain's CDR3 is CASSQDTNTEAFF. CDR3 DNA: TGTGCCAGCAGCCAGGACACGAACACTGAAGCTTTCTTT. The chain links TRBV14 to TRBJ1-1; tentatively, D is TRBD1 (5 bases). V was pared by 3 bases and J by 1 base, with 6 bases between. The germline V gene encodes CDR1 SGHDN and CDR2 FVKESK. CDR3 length: 13 residues.

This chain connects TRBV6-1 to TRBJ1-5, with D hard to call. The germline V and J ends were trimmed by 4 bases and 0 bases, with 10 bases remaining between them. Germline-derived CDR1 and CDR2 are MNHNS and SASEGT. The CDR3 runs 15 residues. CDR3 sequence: CASSVHRGSNQPQHF. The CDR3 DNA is TGTGCCAGCAGTGTCCACCGGGGTAGCAATCAGCCCCAGCATTTT.

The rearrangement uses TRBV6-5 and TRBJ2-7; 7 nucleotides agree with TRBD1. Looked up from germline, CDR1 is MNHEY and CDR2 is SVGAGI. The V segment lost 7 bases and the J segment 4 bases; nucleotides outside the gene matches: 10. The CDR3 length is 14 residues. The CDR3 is CASKAGTVSYEQYF. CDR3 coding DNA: TGTGCCAGCAAAGCCGGGACAGTTTCATACGAGCAGTACTTC.

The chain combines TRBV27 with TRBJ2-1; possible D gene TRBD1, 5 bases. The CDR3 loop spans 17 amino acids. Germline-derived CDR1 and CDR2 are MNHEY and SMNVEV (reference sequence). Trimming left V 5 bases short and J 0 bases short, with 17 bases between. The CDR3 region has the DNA TGTGCCAGCAGTCGCTACTCGGACAAGAGCTCCTACAATGAGCAGTTCTTC. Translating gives CASSRYSDKSSYNEQFF.

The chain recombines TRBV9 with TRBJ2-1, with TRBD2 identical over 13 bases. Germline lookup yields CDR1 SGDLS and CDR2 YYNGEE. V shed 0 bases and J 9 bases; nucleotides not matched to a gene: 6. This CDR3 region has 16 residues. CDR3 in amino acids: CASSVAGLAGDVEQFF. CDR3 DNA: TGTGCCAGCAGCGTAGCTGGACTAGCGGGAGACGTTGAGCAGTTCTTC.

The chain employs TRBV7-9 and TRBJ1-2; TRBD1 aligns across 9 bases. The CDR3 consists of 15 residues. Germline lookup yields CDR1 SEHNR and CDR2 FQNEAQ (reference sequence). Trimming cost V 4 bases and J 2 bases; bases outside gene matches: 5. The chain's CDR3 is CASSYPGQGNYGYTF. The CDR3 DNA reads TGTGCCAGCAGCTATCCGGGACAGGGAAACTATGGCTACACCTTC.

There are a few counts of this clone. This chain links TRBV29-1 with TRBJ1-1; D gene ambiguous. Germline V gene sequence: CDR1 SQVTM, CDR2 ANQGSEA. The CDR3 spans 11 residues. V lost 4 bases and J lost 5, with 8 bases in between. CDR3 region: CSVGLGTEAFF. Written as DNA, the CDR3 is TGCAGCGTTGGTTTAGGGACTGAAGCTTTCTTT.

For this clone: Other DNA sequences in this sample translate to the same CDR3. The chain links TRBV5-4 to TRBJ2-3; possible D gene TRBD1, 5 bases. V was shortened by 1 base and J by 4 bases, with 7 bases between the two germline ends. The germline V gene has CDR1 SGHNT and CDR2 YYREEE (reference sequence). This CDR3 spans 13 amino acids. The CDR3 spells CASSLRGPDTQYF. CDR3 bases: TGTGCCAGCAGCTTGAGGGGCCCAGATACGCAGTATTTT.

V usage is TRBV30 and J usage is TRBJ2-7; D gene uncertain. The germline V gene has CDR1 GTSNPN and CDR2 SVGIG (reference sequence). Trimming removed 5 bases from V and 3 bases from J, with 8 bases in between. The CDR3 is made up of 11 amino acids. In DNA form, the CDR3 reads TGTGCCTGGGGTTCAGGCTACGAGCAGTACTTC. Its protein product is CAWGSGYEQYF. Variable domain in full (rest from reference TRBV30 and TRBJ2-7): SQTIHQWPATLVQPVGSPLSLECTVEGTSNPNLYWYRQAAGRGLQLLFYSVGIGQISSEVPQNLSASRPQDRQFILSSKKLLLSDSGFYLCAWGSGYEQYFGPGTRLTVT.

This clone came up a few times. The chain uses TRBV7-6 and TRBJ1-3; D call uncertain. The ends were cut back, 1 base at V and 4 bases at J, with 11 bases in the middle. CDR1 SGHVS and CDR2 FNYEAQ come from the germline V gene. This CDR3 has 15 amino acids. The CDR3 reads CASSLESWSGNTIYF. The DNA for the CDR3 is TGTGCCAGCAGCTTAGAGAGTTGGTCCGGAAACACCATATATTTT.

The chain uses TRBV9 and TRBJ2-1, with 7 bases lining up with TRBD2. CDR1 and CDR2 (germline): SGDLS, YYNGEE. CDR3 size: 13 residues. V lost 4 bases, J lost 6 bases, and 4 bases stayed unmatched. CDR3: CASSQTSVNEQFF. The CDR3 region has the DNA TGTGCCAGCAGCCAAACTAGCGTCAATGAGCAGTTCTTC.

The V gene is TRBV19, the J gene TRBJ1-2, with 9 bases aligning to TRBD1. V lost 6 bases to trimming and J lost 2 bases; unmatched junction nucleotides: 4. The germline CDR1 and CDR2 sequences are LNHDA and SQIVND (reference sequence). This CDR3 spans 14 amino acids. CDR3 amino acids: CASSGTGINYGYTF. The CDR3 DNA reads TGTGCCAGTAGCGGGACAGGGATCAACTATGGCTACACCTTC.

The CDR3 sequence: CASSSKTGRQYF. As DNA, the CDR3 is TGTGCCAGCAGTTCGAAAACAGGCAGGCAGTACTTC. V and J are TRBV28 and TRBJ2-7, with D possibly being TRBD1 (5 bases). This CDR3 is 12 amino acids long. The V end was cut by 4 bases, the J end by 9 bases, with 13 bases between. CDR1 and CDR2 from the germline V gene are MDHEN and SYDVKM. Supplemented by reference TRBV28 and TRBJ2-7, the full variable domain reads DVKVTQSSRYLVKRTGEKVFLECVQDMDHENMFWYRQDPGLGLRLIYFSYDVKMKEKGDIPEGYSVSREKKERFSLILESASTNQTSMYLCASSSKTGRQYFGPGTRLTVT.

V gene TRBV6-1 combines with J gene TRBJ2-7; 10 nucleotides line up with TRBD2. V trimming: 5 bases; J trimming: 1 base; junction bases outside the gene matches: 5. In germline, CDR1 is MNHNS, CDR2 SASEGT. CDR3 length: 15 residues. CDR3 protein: CASSNPAGGSYEQYF. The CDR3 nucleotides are TGTGCCAGCAGTAACCCAGCGGGAGGGTCCTACGAGCAGTACTTC.

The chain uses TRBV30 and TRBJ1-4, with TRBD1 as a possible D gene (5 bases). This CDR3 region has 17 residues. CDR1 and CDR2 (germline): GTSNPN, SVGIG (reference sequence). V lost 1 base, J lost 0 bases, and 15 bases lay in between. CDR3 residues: CAWSGGWDVPTNEKLFF. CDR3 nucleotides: TGTGCCTGGAGTGGGGGGTGGGACGTCCCAACTAATGAAAAACTGTTTTTT.

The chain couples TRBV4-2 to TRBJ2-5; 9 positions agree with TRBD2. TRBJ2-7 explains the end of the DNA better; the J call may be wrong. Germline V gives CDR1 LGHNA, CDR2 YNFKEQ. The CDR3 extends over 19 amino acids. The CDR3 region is CASSQGGRWASGKRNEQYF. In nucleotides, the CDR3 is TGTGCCAGCAGCCAAGGCGGGCGTTGGGCTAGCGGGAAGAGGAACGAGCAGTACTTC.